The 20 T cell receptor beta chains below were found in one sample sequenced in a study of T cell repertoires in cytomegalovirus infection. TCRdb processed the reads anew with MiXCR; each CDR3 protein has one entry. The data hold around 430,000 distinct CDR3 sequences, with under 45% observed a single time. Antigen specificity for these receptors is unknown. The sample in question was cultured PBMCs, obtained from culture after CMV antigen stimulation. The receptor source for this set is a human donor in good health (CMV status not recorded). Some clones in this sample may be carry-over from other donors' samples.

This clonotype was seen a few times. The chain combines TRBV20-1 with TRBJ2-7; the D gene is possibly TRBD2 (6 bases). Germline-derived CDR1 and CDR2 are DFQATT and SNEGSKA (reference sequence). The CDR3 extends over 12 amino acids. With 0 bases removed from V and 6 bases from J, the gap between germline ends came to 9 bases. This chain's CDR3 is CSARDLGGEQYF. The CDR3 DNA reads TGCAGTGCTAGAGATCTCGGGGGCGAGCAGTACTTC.

V gene TRBV12-3 or TRBV12-4 combines with J gene TRBJ2-7; the D gene is possibly TRBD2 (6 bases). The CDR3 length is 13 residues. Trimming stripped 2 bases from V and 5 bases from J, with 10 bases between. CDR3 DNA: TGTGCCAGCAGTTTATTAGGAGGGGACGAGCAGTACTTC. Protein: CASSLLGGDEQYF.

The chain has TRBV7-8 and TRBJ2-7; the D is unclear. V gave up 3 bases and J gave up 7 bases, with 7 bases separating them. The CDR3 totals 11 residues. Germline V lookup: CDR1 SGHVS, CDR2 FQNEAQ. This CDR3 is CASSFAVEQYF. Written as DNA, the CDR3 is TGTGCCAGCAGCTTCGCCGTGGAGCAGTACTTC.

This clonotype was seen a few times. The CDR3 bases are TGTGCCAGCAGCTTTAGGGGACTGGCGAACACCGGGGAGCTGTTTTTT. The encoded protein is CASSFRGLANTGELFF. V and J are TRBV7-2 and TRBJ2-2; D is possibly TRBD2 (6 bases). Between the trimmed V and J ends, which lost 3 bases and 0 bases, there was a span of 11 bases. Germline CDR1 is SGHTA and CDR2 is FQGNSA. This CDR3 contains 16 residues. Looking up the rest from reference TRBV7-2 and TRBJ2-2 gives the full variable domain: GAGVSQSPSNKVTEKGKDVELRCDPISGHTALYWYRQSLGQGLEFLIYFQGNSAPDKSGLPSDRFSAERTGGSVSTLTIQRTQQEDSAVYLCASSFRGLANTGELFFGEGSRLTVL.

This chain links TRBV10-3 with TRBJ2-2, with D perhaps TRBD1 (6 bases). V was cut by 5 bases and J by 4 bases, with 14 bases left in between. The length of the CDR3 is 15 residues. Germline V gives CDR1 ENHRY, CDR2 SYGVKD. CDR3 amino acids: CAISPRDRPTGELFF. CDR3 in DNA: TGTGCCATCAGTCCACGTGACAGGCCCACCGGGGAGCTGTTTTTT.

This clonotype was counted a few times. This CDR3 reads CASSLIGSSSSPLHF. The CDR3 DNA is TGTGCCAGCAGCTTAATCGGGTCCTCAAGTTCACCCCTCCACTTT. The chain joins TRBV7-2 to TRBJ1-6; D unclear. The CDR3 loop spans 15 amino acids. The germline CDR1 and CDR2 sequences are SGHTA and FQGNSA. The ends were cut back, 2 bases at V and 9 bases at J, with 14 bases in the middle.

V and J are TRBV7-9 and TRBJ2-1, with D unresolved. Per germline, CDR1 SEHNR and CDR2 FQNEAQ (reference sequence). This CDR3 region has 14 residues. V was trimmed by 0 bases and J by 15 bases, leaving 18 bases between them. The CDR3 nucleotides are TGTGCCAGCAGCTTAGCAAATCTCTTCTTTCTCCCGTTCTTC. Translation: CASSLANLFFLPFF. Complete variable domain (other parts from reference TRBV7-9 and TRBJ2-1): DTGVSQNPRHKITKRGQNVTFRCDPISEHNRLYWYRQTLGQGPEFLTYFQNEAQLEKSRLLSDRFSAERPKGSFSTLEIQRTEQGDSAMYLCASSLANLFFLPFFGPGTRLTVL.

The chain couples TRBV15 to TRBJ2-3; 11 bases are shared with TRBD2. Losses at the gene ends were 2 bases for V and 6 bases for J; bases not matched to a gene: 7. Germline CDR1 is LNHNV and CDR2 is YYDKDF (reference sequence). The CDR3 length is 16 residues. For the CDR3, the DNA is TGTGCCACCAGCAGACCTAGCGGGGGGCCTGGGGATACGCAGTATTTT. This gives the protein CATSRPSGGPGDTQYF. The full variable domain, in which reference TRBV15 and TRBJ2-3 provide the parts outside the CDR3, is DAMVIQNPRYQVTQFGKPVTLSCSQTLNHNVMYWYQQKSSQAPKLLFHYYDKDFNNEADTPDNFQSRRPNTSFCFLDIRSPGLGDTAMYLCATSRPSGGPGDTQYFGPGTRLTVL.

The V call is TRBV20-1, the J call TRBJ2-5; the match to TRBD2 covers 9 bases. The CDR3 runs 15 residues. Germline V CDR1 and CDR2: DFQATT, SNEGSKA (reference sequence). V was pared by 3 bases and J by 1 base, with 6 bases of the junction left unmatched. CDR3 in DNA: TGCAGTGCTAGCGGGGGGCGGGGGGGCCAAGAGACCCAGTACTTC. It specifies CSASGGRGGQETQYF.

This chain links TRBV6-2 or TRBV6-3 with TRBJ2-3, with TRBD1 matching 10 bases. Germline assignment: CDR1 MNHEY and CDR2 SVGEGT. The junction had 14 bases not matched to a gene; V was cut back by 4 bases and J by 1 base. CDR3 length: 19 amino acids. CDR3 bases: TGTGCCAGCAGTTCGCCACGACAGGGGGCCCGATACGGCACAGATACGCAGTATTTT. Amino acid sequence: CASSSPRQGARYGTDTQYF.

This chain joins TRBV11-2 and TRBJ2-3; the D is unclear. CDR3 length: 11 amino acids. The V and J ends lost 5 bases and 8 bases respectively, with 8 bases between them. The germline CDR1 and CDR2 sequences are SGHAT and FQNNGV. The CDR3 is CASSASVTQYF. Here the CDR3 DNA reads TGTGCCAGCAGCGCGTCGGTTACGCAGTATTTT. Using reference TRBV11-2 and TRBJ2-3 for the parts outside the CDR3, the full variable domain is EAGVAQSPRYKIIEKRQSVAFWCNPISGHATLYWYQQILGQGPKLLIQFQNNGVVDDSQLPKDRFSAERLKGVDSTLKIQPAKLEDSAVYLCASSASVTQYFGPGTRLTVL.

This clonotype has ten or more counts. V gene TRBV7-2 combines with J gene TRBJ2-5; D call uncertain. Between the trimmed V and J ends, which lost 5 bases and 0 bases, there was a span of 1 base. Germline V gives CDR1 SGHTA, CDR2 FQGNSA. The CDR3 is 11 residues long. The CDR3 DNA reads as TGTGCCAGCAGCGACCAAGAGACCCAGTACTTC. Translation: CASSDQETQYF.

In its sample, this clonotype was seen a few times. V and J are TRBV10-3 and TRBJ1-6; the D gene is possibly TRBD1 (5 bases). CDR1 and CDR2 (germline): ENHRY, SYGVKD. V gave up 9 bases and J gave up 8 bases, with 20 bases separating them. The CDR3 consists of 15 residues. The CDR3: CAIRETAQGDSPLHF. The CDR3 DNA reads as TGTGCCATAAGGGAAACGGCCCAGGGAGATTCACCCCTCCACTTT.

This clonotype appeared a few times. This chain uses TRBV19 with TRBJ1-1; D gene unclear. The CDR3 has 13 amino acids. V shed 3 bases and J shed 3 bases, with 8 bases lying between them. Germline V gene lookup returns CDR1 LNHDA and CDR2 SQIVND (reference sequence). In DNA, the CDR3 is TGTGCCAGTAGTATTCACGGGGACACTGAAGCTTTCTTT. As protein: CASSIHGDTEAFF.

CDR3 sequence: CASSQTPAITDTQYF. The CDR3 nucleotides read TGTGCCAGCAGCCAGACTCCGGCCATCACAGATACGCAGTATTTT. The chain links TRBV4-2 to TRBJ2-3; the D is unclear. Looked up from germline, CDR1 is LGHNA and CDR2 is YNFKEQ. The ends were cut back, 3 bases at V and 2 bases at J, with 12 bases in the middle. There are 15 residues in the CDR3.

This sequence joins TRBV15 and TRBJ2-5; D call uncertain. Deletions cut 1 base from V and 1 base from J, with 7 bases between. Germline V gene lookup returns CDR1 LNHNV and CDR2 YYDKDF (reference sequence). CDR3 length equals 14 residues. CDR3 amino acids: CATSRGLVQETQYF. CDR3 nucleotide sequence: TGTGCCACCAGCAGAGGGCTAGTCCAAGAGACCCAGTACTTC.

There are a few counts of this clonotype. The chain couples TRBV7-6 to TRBJ2-7; perhaps TRBD2 as D (5 bases). The germline CDR1 and CDR2 sequences are SGHVS and FNYEAQ. V was trimmed by 11 bases and J by 4 bases, leaving 12 bases between them. The length of the CDR3 is 11 residues. Here the CDR3 reads CAVRRGYEQYF. The CDR3 DNA reads TGTGCCGTTCGACGGGGATACGAGCAGTACTTC.

The chain employs TRBV29-1 and TRBJ1-4; 8 bases align to TRBD1. Germline V gives CDR1 SQVTM, CDR2 ANQGSEA. CDR3 length equals 15 residues. After removal of 5 bases from V and 1 base from J, the junction contained 6 bases not matched to a gene. CDR3 bases: TGCAGCGTTACCCGGACAGGGCAAACTAATGAAAAACTGTTTTTT. Its translation: CSVTRTGQTNEKLFF.

The chain links TRBV5-6 to TRBJ2-7; 9 bases align to TRBD1. The germline gives CDR1 SGHDT, CDR2 YYEEEE. The CDR3 runs 16 residues. J lost 5 bases, V lost 4 bases, and 13 bases had no gene match. The CDR3 DNA sequence: TGTGCCAGCAGCCCGGGGCCTGGGACAGGGTCCCACGAGCAGTACTTC. This gives the protein CASSPGPGTGSHEQYF. The full variable domain, completed using reference TRBV5-6 and TRBJ2-7, is DAGVTQSPTHLIKTRGQQVTLRCSPKSGHDTVSWYQQALGQGPQFIFQYYEEEERQRGNFPDRFSGHQFPNYSSELNVNALLLGDSALYLCASSPGPGTGSHEQYFGPGTRLTVT.

The chain carries TRBV11-2 and TRBJ1-6; the D is unclear. The CDR3 is made up of 16 amino acids. Germline-derived CDR1 and CDR2 are SGHAT and FQNNGV. Trimming cost V 5 bases and J 2 bases, with 13 bases left between them. The CDR3 DNA reads as TGTGCCAGCAGCGGGGAGGTCCTTACCTATAATTCACCCCTCCACTTT. Translating gives CASSGEVLTYNSPLHF.